This entry features one T cell receptor beta chain sequence. As yet, its antigen is unknown. CDR3 length: 17 amino acids. The ends were cut back, 6 bases at V and 3 bases at J, with 22 bases in the middle. Germline V lookup: CDR1 SEHNR, CDR2 FQNEAQ (reference sequence). The repertoire was sequenced with immunoSEQ multiplex PCR; TCRdb's copy has only in-frame clones and lacks some. This sample carries 140,000 or so clones, roughly three quarters of them seen once, and the ten largest clones take 10% to 15%. The data are from a study of cytotoxic CD8 clonotypes in ibrutinib-treated CLL. Across the study: Response sampling came at median roughly 11 months of treatment, ranging roughly 6 to 36 months. Findings and limits, study-wide: Under therapy, public clonotypes either contracted or stayed stable, and they were uncommon. Whereas clonality rose at ibrutinib response, it declined toward baseline at progression.

The genes are TRBV7-9 and TRBJ2-3; D is possibly TRBD1 (6 bases). The input for sequencing was PBMCs, taken after 12 months of ibrutinib treatment. The clonotype comes from a human donor with chronic lymphocytic leukemia. This CDR3 is CASRHIGGGQGTDTQYF. For the CDR3, the DNA is TGTGCCAGCAGACACATCGGTGGCGGGCAGGGGACAGATACGCAGTATTTT.